This T cell receptor beta chain was sequenced during a study of OX40 agonist ivuxolimab in advanced cancers. Whole-study findings and limits: Relatively little clonal expansion, among the lowest observed, appeared in partial responders at 0.1-3.0 mg/kg.

Profiling relied on immunoSEQ multiplex PCR, and the TCRdb table lists in-frame clones only, not all of them. Altogether 50,000 to 65,000 clones are present, approximately 90% being singletons, with the ten largest covering approximately 8.3%. Between the trimmed V and J ends, which lost 5 bases and 4 bases, there was a span of 14 bases. Germline V CDR1 and CDR2: LNHDA, SQIVND (reference sequence). The CDR3 covers 14 residues. Notes on this clone: Its antigen is unidentified.

Prior autoimmune disease or systemic immunosuppression barred patients. This chain joins TRBV19 and TRBJ1-1; the D gene is possibly TRBD1 (6 bases). The sequence came from an adult with an advanced solid tumor such as melanoma, head and neck, liver or kidney cancer. The source material was CD4+ or CD8+ T cells sorted from blood, sampled in a trial of the OX40 agonist ivuxolimab. CDR3 sequence: CASSVQGGSTEAFF. CDR3 nucleotide sequence: TGTGCCAGTAGTGTACAGGGAGGGTCCACTGAAGCTTTCTTT.